This T cell receptor beta chain was obtained from a study of a mutant IDH1 vaccine in newly diagnosed glioma. Sample time point: week 35, safety follow-up. With topical imiquimod, each dose of the vaccine consisted of 300 ug of mutant IDH1 20-mer peptide. Germline V gene sequence: CDR1 MNHNY, CDR2 SVGAGI (reference sequence). V was trimmed by 6 bases and J by 1 base, leaving 7 bases between them. CDR3 size: 12 residues. Note on this clone: Its antigen is unknown.

Measured with immunoSEQ multiplex PCR; TCRdb has only the in-frame clones, and not every one. The repertoire holds about 31,000 clones, with approximately 77% as singletons. The sequenced sample was PBMCs, obtained from a glioma patient whose treatment included an IDH1 peptide vaccine. This sequence originates from a man younger than 40 with glioma. V and J are TRBV6-6 and TRBJ2-7; TRBD1 or TRBD2 may be the D gene (5 bases each). The CDR3 loop reads CASRGPSYEQYF. The CDR3 nucleotides read TGTGCCAGCAGGGGACCGTCCTACGAGCAGTACTTC.